Described below is a single TCR beta chain sequence and its context. The sample comes from a study of T cell changes during pregnancy in multiple sclerosis. TCRdb's table, derived via immunoSEQ multiplex PCR, lists solely in-frame clones and lacks some. There are more than 55,000 clones in the sample; 75% to 95% occur only once, and 2.2% lies in the top ten. This TCR was sampled from a female donor in good health, enrolled as a control in a pregnancy study. Sequenced here: peripheral blood, sampled in the third trimester of pregnancy.

CDR3 in amino acids: CASSLQSGIQYF. CDR3 sequence (DNA): TGTGCCAGCAGCTTACAATCGGGGATTCAGTACTTC. The rearrangement links TRBV7-2 to TRBJ2-4; tentative D call: TRBD2 (5 bases). V was clipped by 2 bases and J by 10 bases, with 9 bases between them. CDR1 is SGHTA and CDR2 is FQGNSA in the germline V gene. This CDR3 spans 12 amino acids.